The rows below give T cell receptor beta chains drawn from one sample of a study of cytomegalovirus exposure and HLA in healthy donors. Libraries were prepared by immunoSEQ multiplex PCR; TCRdb keeps only in-frame clonotypes and omits some of them. Here the sample spans under 300,000 clones, approximately 86% being singletons. What was sequenced was PBMCs. These receptors were collected from a woman aged 25 to 39 in good health and CMV-seropositive. Both conserved end residues are part of each CDR3. D genes are given only for firm matches. Size is stated for part of the rows, as once, few or many counts, or as a class when the clone is expanded.

V gene	D gene	clone size	J gene	CDR3 DNA	CDR3 protein
TRBV4-1	.	.	TRBJ1-2	TGCGCCAGCAGCCAAGAGGTTTCAGGGGCCTTCTATGGCTACACCTTC	CASSQEVSGAFYGYTF
TRBV2	.	.	TRBJ2-7	TGTGCCAGCATTCACAGGGAGCCCTACGAGCAGTACTTC	CASIHREPYEQYF
TRBV6-5	TRBD1	.	TRBJ2-7	TGTGCCAGCAGACCGGGACAGGGGGCCTACGAGCAGTACTTC	CASRPGQGAYEQYF
TRBV27	.	.	TRBJ2-2	TGTGCCAGCACCCAGGGGTGGACCGGGGAGCTGTTTTTT	CASTQGWTGELFF
TRBV19	TRBD2	.	TRBJ2-1	TGTGCCAGTAGTGGGCCAGCGGGAGGTCTCAATGAGCAGTTCTTC	CASSGPAGGLNEQFF
TRBV4-1	TRBD2	.	TRBJ2-3	TGCGCCAGCAGCCAAGATTGGGCTAGCGGACTCACAGATACGCAGTATTTT	CASSQDWASGLTDTQYF
TRBV10-3	TRBD2	.	TRBJ2-2	TGTGCCATCGAGACTAGCGGGAACACCGGGGAGCTGTTTTTT	CAIETSGNTGELFF
TRBV28	TRBD1	once	TRBJ2-7	TGTGCCAGCCGAAACCCCAAAGGGACAGGGGGTAACGAGCAGTACTTC	CASRNPKGTGGNEQYF
TRBV6-1	TRBD1	.	TRBJ2-2	TGTGCGATACGACAGGGTGGCACCGGGGAGCTGTTTTTT	CAIRQGGTGELFF
TRBV30	.	.	TRBJ1-1	TGTGCCCTAATACCGAATTCCCGGGGTAGGACTGAAGCTTTCTTT	CALIPNSRGRTEAFF
TRBV12-2	.	.	TRBJ1-1	TGTGCAGGGCCGGGACAGCTGAACACTGAAGCTTTCTTT	CAGPGQLNTEAFF
TRBV7-9	.	.	TRBJ2-3	TGTGCCAGCAGCTTAGCGGGACTCGGGGGCACAGATACGCAGTATTTT	CASSLAGLGGTDTQYF
TRBV7-8	.	.	TRBJ2-3	TGTGCCAGCAGCTCCGTCCCGGATACGCAGTATTTT	CASSSVPDTQYF
TRBV30	TRBD1	once	TRBJ1-1	TGTGCCTGGGGTTCAGGGGGGCCACCTGAAGCTTTCTTT	CAWGSGGPPEAFF
TRBV11-2	.	.	TRBJ1-1	TGTGCCAGCAGCTTCGGCAGTGCCTTTGAAGGAGCTGAAGCTTTCTTT	CASSFGSAFEGAEAFF
TRBV9	.	.	TRBJ2-3	TGTGCCAGCAGCCTAAGGACTAGCACAGATACGCAGTATTTT	CASSLRTSTDTQYF
TRBV30	.	.	TRBJ2-7	TGTGCCTGGACCCAAGGGGGGGCCGGGTCCTACGAGCAGTACTTC	CAWTQGGAGSYEQYF
TRBV7-3	TRBD2	.	TRBJ2-1	TGTGCCAGCAGCTTAATTCAGGGTAGCGGGGGGTACAATGAGCAGTTCTTC	CASSLIQGSGGYNEQFF
TRBV30	.	.	TRBJ2-7	TGTGCCTGGAGTGTTGGCATTATAACCTACGAGCAGTACTTC	CAWSVGIITYEQYF
TRBV7-8	.	.	TRBJ1-1	TGTGCCAGCAGCTTAGACCGACAGATAGCCGTTGAAGCTTTCTTT	CASSLDRQIAVEAFF
TRBV6-4	TRBD2	.	TRBJ2-1	TGTGCCAGCAGTGACGGGGAGGGAGGGAATGAGCAGTTCTTC	CASSDGEGGNEQFF
TRBV11-3	TRBD1	.	TRBJ1-1	TGTGCCAGCAGCTTAAGGGGGCTGAACACTGAAGCTTTCTTT	CASSLRGLNTEAFF
TRBV28	.	once	TRBJ1-4	TGTGCCAGCAGCCGACCCGGGGGGGTTAATGAAAAACTGTTTTTT	CASSRPGGVNEKLFF
TRBV4-2	TRBD2	.	TRBJ2-1	TGTGCCAGCAGCCAATTGAATGGAGCGGGACGCGACAATGAGCAGTTCTTC	CASSQLNGAGRDNEQFF
TRBV10-1	.	.	TRBJ2-3	TGCGCCAGCAGTTCACCAAGGGGATCCGCAGATACGCAGTATTTT	CASSSPRGSADTQYF